One sample yielded the 6 T cell receptor beta chains listed below, sequenced in a study of cytomegalovirus exposure and HLA in healthy donors. With 60 Vbeta and 13 Jbeta primers, the PCR was carried out. The table came from immunoSEQ multiplex PCR; TCRdb's copy has only in-frame clones and leaves some out. The data hold about 97,000 clones, with approximately 89% observed a single time. The specimen was PBMCs. Receptors originate from a man under 40 in good health and CMV-seronegative.

The chain recombines TRBV14 with TRBJ1-2; possible D gene TRBD1, 5 bases. This CDR3 spans 15 amino acids. CDR1 and CDR2 (germline): SGHDN, FVKESK. V gave up 0 bases and J gave up 1 base, with 9 bases separating them. The CDR3 DNA sequence: TGTGCCAGCAGCCAAGAAGGTCAGGGTAACTATGGCTACACCTTC. Protein product: CASSQEGQGNYGYTF.

The chain is built from TRBV4-1 and TRBJ2-2; 8 nucleotides agree with TRBD1. Per the germline V gene, CDR1 is MGHRA and CDR2 is YSYEKL. Trimming cost V 4 bases and J 8 bases; bases outside gene matches: 6. The CDR3 totals 14 residues. Here the CDR3 reads CASSPGQGSGELFF. As DNA, the CDR3 is TGCGCCAGCAGCCCTGGACAGGGATCTGGGGAGCTGTTTTTT.

This rearrangement joins TRBV28 to TRBJ2-2; 8 bases agree with TRBD2. Germline V gene sequence: CDR1 MDHEN, CDR2 SYDVKM. V trimming: 4 bases; J trimming: 2 bases; junction bases outside the gene matches: 3. There are 15 residues in the CDR3. The CDR3 spells CASSSGTRNTGELFF. CDR3 sequence (DNA): TGTGCCAGCAGTTCCGGGACTAGAAACACCGGGGAGCTGTTTTTT.

V usage is TRBV19 and J usage is TRBJ1-6; D is unresolved. The CDR3 is 12 residues long. The germline gives CDR1 LNHDA, CDR2 SQIVND (reference sequence). Trimming cost V 5 bases and J 7 bases, with 6 bases left between them. CDR3 sequence reads: CASSGQNSPLHF. The CDR3 DNA is TGTGCCAGTAGTGGGCAGAATTCACCCCTCCACTTT.

The chain recombines TRBV4-1 with TRBJ2-1; 8 bases line up with TRBD1. V lost 3 bases and J lost 7; bases outside the gene matches: 14. The V gene's germline CDR1 is MGHRA and CDR2 YSYEKL. The CDR3 consists of 17 residues. The DNA of the CDR3 is TGCGCCAGCAGCCATGGTTCGGGACAGGTGGCTTTGAATGAGCAGTTCTTC. This translates into CASSHGSGQVALNEQFF.

This chain uses TRBV19 with TRBJ2-7; D is possibly TRBD1 (6 bases). The CDR3 contains 12 residues. Germline CDR1 and CDR2: LNHDA and SQIVND (reference sequence). The V end lost 6 bases, the J end lost 4 bases, and 10 bases lay between the germline ends. This CDR3 reads CASRNQGYEQYF. The CDR3 DNA reads TGTGCCAGTAGAAACCAGGGGTACGAGCAGTACTTC.